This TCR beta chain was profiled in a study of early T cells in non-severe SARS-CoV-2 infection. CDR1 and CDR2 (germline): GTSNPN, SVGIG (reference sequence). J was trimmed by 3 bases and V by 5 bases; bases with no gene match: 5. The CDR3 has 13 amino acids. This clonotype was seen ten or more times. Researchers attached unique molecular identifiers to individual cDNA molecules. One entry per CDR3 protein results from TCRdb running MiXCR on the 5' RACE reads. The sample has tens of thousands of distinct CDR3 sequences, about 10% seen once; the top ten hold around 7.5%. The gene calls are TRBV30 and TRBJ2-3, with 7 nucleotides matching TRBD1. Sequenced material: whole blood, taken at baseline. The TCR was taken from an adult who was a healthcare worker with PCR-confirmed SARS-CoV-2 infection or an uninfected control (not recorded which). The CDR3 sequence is CAWDLQGTDTQYF. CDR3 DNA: TGTGCCTGGGACCTACAGGGGACAGATACGCAGTATTTT.